This note documents a single TCR beta chain sequence. Antigen unknown. TCR beta CDR3 sequences were amplified from RNA transcripts. The primer set for the first-round RT-PCR of the TCR CDR3 was HTBI. TCRdb re-called the multiplex PCR reads with MiXCR, one entry per CDR3 protein. The data contain approximately 510,000 distinct CDR3 sequences, 46% of them singletons. These data originate in a study of T cells in Graves' hyperthyroidism and ophthalmopathy. General observations from the study: The model identified upcoming ophthalmopathy a median approximately six months ahead of onset. The authors' 13 V-J model separated ophthalmopathy from stable hyperthyroidism. In blood, most of the thyroid clonotypes expanded above 0.001 were also present.

Trimming took off 0 bases at V and 4 bases at J, with 7 bases between the two ends. There are 15 residues in the CDR3. CDR1 is MNHNY, CDR2 SVGAGI, per germline (reference sequence). The sequenced sample was peripheral blood or thyroid tissue (not recorded which). The V gene is TRBV6-6, the J gene TRBJ2-6; D may be TRBD2 (6 bases). This receptor was identified in an adult woman with Graves' disease, either hyperthyroidism or ophthalmopathy (not recorded which). The CDR3 loop reads CASSYSAGGANVLTF. The DNA of the CDR3 is TGTGCCAGCAGTTACTCAGCGGGCGGGGCCAACGTCCTGACTTTC.